The 32 T cell receptor beta chains given below trace back to one sample, sequenced in a study of T cells in Graves' hyperthyroidism and ophthalmopathy. The source material, RNA transcripts, was used to amplify TCR beta CDR3 regions. An initial round of RT-PCR targeting the TCR CDR3 relied on the HTBI primer set. Each CDR3 protein is one row after TCRdb ran MiXCR on the multiplex PCR reads. The table shows approximately 370,000 distinct CDR3 sequences, with about 18% occurring only once. Source material: blood. The receptors derive from a woman aged 25-40 years with Graves' hyperthyroidism that later progressed to Graves' ophthalmopathy.

Ten or more counts support this clonotype. CDR3 protein: CASSISGDRASPLHF. The CDR3 DNA follows: TGTGCCAGTAGTATATCGGGCGACAGGGCTTCACCCCTCCACTTT. The chain is built from TRBV19 and TRBJ1-6; TRBD1 matches at 7 bases. V gave up 2 bases and J gave up 9 bases; unmatched junction bases: 7. The CDR3 length is 15 residues. Germline-derived CDR1 and CDR2 are LNHDA and SQIVND (reference sequence).

J is TRBJ1-2 and V is TRBV25-1, with D perhaps TRBD1 (5 bases). The germline CDR1 and CDR2 sequences are MGHDK and SYGVNS. Trimming cost V 2 bases and J 4 bases, with 8 bases left between them. The CDR3 contains 13 residues. The CDR3 region has the DNA TGTGCCAGCAGTGAACAGGGAGGCTATGGCTACACCTTC. It yields the protein CASSEQGGYGYTF.

The CDR3 loop is CASSVGPGRTGELFF. In nucleotides, the CDR3 is TGTGCCAGCAGCGTAGGCCCAGGGAGAACCGGGGAGCTGTTTTTT. The genes are TRBV9 and TRBJ2-2, with D possibly called TRBD1 or TRBD2 (5 bases each). The CDR3 sequence is 15 residues long. Germline-derived CDR1 and CDR2 are SGDLS and YYNGEE. The V end lost 0 bases, the J end lost 5 bases, and 11 bases lay between the germline ends.

This clonotype showed up many times. V and J are TRBV11-2 and TRBJ2-1; 13 positions agree with TRBD2. After removal of 1 base from V and 1 base from J, the junction contained 13 bases not matched to a gene. Germline CDR1 and CDR2: SGHAT and FQNNGV. The CDR3 is made up of 21 amino acids. DNA of the CDR3: TGTGCCAGCAGCTTAGGCAGGAATCGAGCGGGACTAGCGGGGTCCTACAATGAGCAGTTCTTC. Protein product: CASSLGRNRAGLAGSYNEQFF.

This clonotype was picked up a small number of times. The rearrangement joins TRBV28 to TRBJ1-2, with D unresolved. The V gene's germline CDR1 is MDHEN and CDR2 SYDVKM. This CDR3 contains 12 residues. The ends were cut back, 8 bases at V and 4 bases at J, with 11 bases in the middle. CDR3 protein: CASGLDPYGYTF. The CDR3 DNA is TGTGCCAGCGGTCTCGATCCCTATGGCTACACCTTC.

The chain recombines TRBV24-1 with TRBJ2-1, with 11 bases lining up with TRBD2. CDR1 is KGHDR, CDR2 SFDVKD, per germline. The CDR3 extends over 15 amino acids. The junction had 6 bases not matched to a gene; V was cut back by 3 bases and J by 9 bases. CDR3 coding DNA: TGTGCCACCAGTGATGCGACTAGCGGGAAAGGTGAGCAGTTCTTC. Residues: CATSDATSGKGEQFF.

This clonotype has a count of ten or more. The chain combines TRBV7-8 with TRBJ2-1, with 10 bases aligning to TRBD2. This CDR3 contains 15 residues. Germline CDR1 and CDR2: SGHVS and FQNEAQ. The V segment lost 6 bases and the J segment 10 bases; nucleotides outside the gene matches: 12. For the CDR3, the DNA is TGTGCCAGCAGGCCTAGCGGGAGCGCGCCGAACGAGCAGTTCTTC. The encoded protein is CASRPSGSAPNEQFF.

The chain has TRBV5-1 and TRBJ2-7; maybe TRBD2 (7 bases). CDR3 length: 15 residues. Trimming took 3 bases from V and 0 from J, leaving 13 bases between them. Germline V CDR1 and CDR2: SGHRS, YFSETQ. CDR3 in DNA: TGCGCCAGCAGCTGGGGGGGACACAGCTCCTACGAGCAGTACTTC. This encodes CASSWGGHSSYEQYF.

This clonotype has at least ten counts. The rearrangement links TRBV19 to TRBJ2-5; D unclear. The CDR3 contains 13 residues. Trimming shortened V by 3 bases and J by 4 bases, and 9 bases separated the two germline ends. CDR1 and CDR2 (germline): LNHDA, SQIVND (reference sequence). CDR3 in DNA: TGTGCCAGTAGTATGGTCCCGCTAGAGACCCAGTACTTC. The encoded protein is CASSMVPLETQYF.

This clonotype came up a few times. The V call is TRBV7-9, the J call TRBJ2-5, with 7 bases fitting TRBD2. The germline V gene has CDR1 SEHNR and CDR2 FQNEAQ (reference sequence). Unmatched junction bases numbered 8, after V lost 8 bases and J lost 5 bases. This CDR3 is built from 13 residues. The CDR3 nucleotides are TGTGCCAGCCGTCGAAGGGGAGGGGAGACCCAGTACTTC. Translation: CASRRRGGETQYF.

This clonotype was recorded a few times. This chain joins TRBV19 and TRBJ2-1; D gene unclear. Germline CDR1 is LNHDA and CDR2 is SQIVND (reference sequence). The CDR3 is 14 amino acids. V shed 6 bases and J shed 6 bases, with 15 bases lying between them. The DNA of the CDR3 is TGTGCCAGTAGCCTCTCGGTAGGGTCCAATGAGCAGTTCTTC. Protein product: CASSLSVGSNEQFF.

This clonotype was observed at least ten times. The rearrangement uses TRBV7-8 and TRBJ1-2; possible D gene TRBD1, 6 bases. CDR1 and CDR2 (germline): SGHVS, FQNEAQ. The V end lost 2 bases, the J end lost 0 bases, and 10 bases lay between the germline ends. The CDR3 is 15 residues long. The CDR3: CASSLYRAPNYGYTF. Written as DNA, the CDR3 is TGTGCCAGCAGCTTATACAGGGCCCCTAACTATGGCTACACCTTC.

J is TRBJ2-2 and V is TRBV11-2; no reliable D call. The CDR3 has 16 amino acids. Per germline, CDR1 SGHAT and CDR2 FQNNGV. Trimming cost V 3 bases and J 2 bases, with 13 bases left between them. CDR3 sequence: CASSFSRVTNTGELFF. The DNA for the CDR3 is TGTGCCAGCAGCTTTTCCCGGGTTACAAACACCGGGGAGCTGTTTTTT. Supplemented by reference TRBV11-2 and TRBJ2-2, the full variable domain reads EAGVAQSPRYKIIEKRQSVAFWCNPISGHATLYWYQQILGQGPKLLIQFQNNGVVDDSQLPKDRFSAERLKGVDSTLKIQPAKLEDSAVYLCASSFSRVTNTGELFFGEGSRLTVL.

This clonotype was counted between two and nine times. CDR3 sequence: CASSFRVEGLPDGYTF. CDR3 DNA sequence: TGCGCCAGCAGCTTTCGGGTAGAGGGTTTACCGGATGGCTACACCTTC. This sequence joins TRBV5-1 and TRBJ1-2, with unresolved D. Germline-derived CDR1 and CDR2 are SGHRS and YFSETQ. Trimming stripped 2 bases from V and 6 bases from J, with 20 bases between. This CDR3 comprises 16 residues.

The V and J genes are TRBV6-1 and TRBJ2-2; no definite D call. Germline values: CDR1 MNHNS, CDR2 SASEGT. Trimming pared 3 bases from V and 1 base from J, leaving 18 bases between. CDR3 length equals 18 residues. This CDR3 is CASSDLFLLNLNTGELFF. CDR3 DNA sequence: TGTGCCAGCAGTGACTTGTTCTTACTGAATCTGAACACCGGGGAGCTGTTTTTT.

V and J are TRBV7-9 and TRBJ1-2; 9 bases match TRBD1. This CDR3 is 23 amino acids long. V dropped 0 bases and J dropped 5; count of bases not matched to a gene: 28. The germline V gene encodes CDR1 SEHNR and CDR2 FQNEAQ (reference sequence). The CDR3 is CASSLAVLQGTGISLGSYYGYTF. DNA for the CDR3: TGTGCCAGCAGCTTAGCGGTACTTCAAGGGACAGGGATATCTCTAGGCTCCTATTATGGCTACACCTTC.

The table lists this clonotype with many counts. The rearrangement links TRBV5-6 to TRBJ1-2; D perhaps matches TRBD1 (6 bases). Trimming removed 4 bases at V and 4 bases at J, with 14 bases between. Germline CDR1 is SGHDT and CDR2 is YYEEEE. This CDR3 has 14 amino acids. Here the CDR3 DNA reads TGTGCCAGCAGCGCCTACAGGGTTCTCTATGGCTACACCTTC. Translating it yields CASSAYRVLYGYTF.

The chain is built from TRBV7-9 and TRBJ2-7, with 10 bases matching TRBD1. V trimming: 0 bases; J trimming: 5 bases; junction bases outside the gene matches: 13. Germline-derived CDR1 and CDR2 are SEHNR and FQNEAQ (reference sequence). The CDR3 runs 18 residues. The CDR3 sequence is CASSLAGGTGARSDEQYF. The CDR3 nucleotides are TGTGCCAGCAGCTTAGCAGGTGGGACAGGGGCGAGATCGGACGAGCAGTACTTC.

This chain connects TRBV19 to TRBJ1-5, with D maybe TRBD1 (6 bases). The CDR3 is made up of 14 amino acids. Trimming removed 9 bases from V and 3 bases from J, with 15 bases in between. Per the germline V gene, CDR1 is LNHDA and CDR2 is SQIVND (reference sequence). The CDR3 spells CASSSDRNNQPQHF. Written as DNA, the CDR3 is TGTGCCAGCAGCTCTGACAGGAACAATCAGCCCCAGCATTTT.

This clonotype was found many times. V gene TRBV24-1 combines with J gene TRBJ1-5; tentative D call: TRBD1 (6 bases). CDR1 is KGHDR and CDR2 is SFDVKD in the germline V gene. Trimming left V 3 bases short and J 7 bases short, with 15 bases between. This CDR3 contains 15 residues. The CDR3 region is CATSDATGTKQPQHF. CDR3 DNA sequence: TGTGCCACCAGTGATGCGACCGGGACAAAACAGCCCCAGCATTTT.

This clonotype came up many times. This chain joins TRBV24-1 and TRBJ2-5; D not certain. The CDR3 contains 12 residues. V lost 4 bases and J lost 1, with 3 bases in between. Germline V CDR1 and CDR2: KGHDR, SFDVKD. DNA of the CDR3: TGTGCCACCAGTGAGGGCCAAGAGACCCAGTACTTC. Translation gives CATSEGQETQYF.

This chain connects TRBV3-1 to TRBJ1-5; D might be TRBD1 (6 bases). The CDR3 is made up of 15 amino acids. V lost 1 base and J lost 6, with 13 bases in between. Germline V gene sequence: CDR1 LGHDT, CDR2 YNNKEL (reference sequence). CDR3 amino acids: CASSQATGFFQPQHF. In DNA, the CDR3 is TGTGCCAGCAGCCAAGCAACAGGGTTCTTTCAGCCCCAGCATTTT. The full variable domain, with the rest looked up from reference TRBV3-1 and TRBJ1-5, is DTAVSQTPKYLVTQMGNDKSIKCEQNLGHDTMYWYKQDSKKFLKIMFSYNNKELIINETVPNRFSPKSPDKAHLNLHINSLELGDSAVYFCASSQATGFFQPQHFGDGTRLSIL.

Many counts were recorded for this clonotype. The V call is TRBV6-1, the J call TRBJ2-7; 8 bases line up with TRBD1. Germline values: CDR1 MNHNS, CDR2 SASEGT. This CDR3 is 16 amino acids long. With 4 bases clipped from V and 1 base from J, the junction kept 9 bases outside the gene matches. The CDR3 loop is CASSAIQWDRSYEQYF. CDR3 DNA sequence: TGTGCCAGCAGTGCGATACAATGGGACAGGTCCTACGAGCAGTACTTC.

This clonotype was counted only a few times. The chain couples TRBV20-1 to TRBJ1-5; D not certain. This CDR3 contains 14 residues. The germline V gene encodes CDR1 DFQATT and CDR2 SNEGSKA (reference sequence). With 3 bases removed from V and 0 bases from J, the gap between germline ends came to 9 bases. CDR3 coding DNA: TGCAGTGCTAGGAGACGGTATAGCAATCAGCCCCAGCATTTT. Translated: CSARRRYSNQPQHF.

This clonotype was counted many times. The rearrangement joins TRBV2 to TRBJ2-1; TRBD2 aligns across 9 bases. The CDR3 totals 15 residues. Germline V gene lookup returns CDR1 SNHLY and CDR2 FYNNEI. Trimming at V came to 4 bases and at J to 5 bases, leaving 6 bases not matched to a gene. CDR3 nucleotides: TGTGCCAGCAGTGTCGCGGGAGGGCCCCACAATGAGCAGTTCTTC. It encodes CASSVAGGPHNEQFF. The full variable domain, rest sourced from reference TRBV2 and TRBJ2-1, is EPEVTQTPSHQVTQMGQEVILRCVPISNHLYFYWYRQILGQKVEFLVSFYNNEISEKSEIFDDQFSVERPDGSNFTLKIRSTKLEDSAMYFCASSVAGGPHNEQFFGPGTRLTVL.

There are many counts of this clonotype. V is TRBV6-1 and J is TRBJ1-4; 8 nucleotides line up with TRBD1. Germline CDR1 is MNHNS and CDR2 is SASEGT. This CDR3 region has 14 residues. The V and J ends lost 5 bases and 4 bases, in that order; junction bases with no gene match: 3. The CDR3, as DNA: TGTGCCAGCAGTAATGGACAGGGTAATGAAAAACTGTTTTTT. It encodes CASSNGQGNEKLFF.

This clonotype was counted many times. This rearrangement joins TRBV11-2 to TRBJ2-7, with a weak D call TRBD1 (6 bases). Germline CDR1 and CDR2: SGHAT and FQNNGV. This CDR3 is 12 amino acids long. V was pared by 5 bases and J by 3 bases, with 8 bases between. CDR3 in amino acids: CASSVTGYEQYF. The CDR3 coding sequence is TGTGCCAGCAGCGTGACAGGCTACGAGCAGTACTTC.

There are many counts of this clonotype. The chain couples TRBV12-3 or TRBV12-4 to TRBJ2-7; 11 nucleotides match TRBD1. The V and J ends lost 4 bases and 4 bases, in that order; junction bases with no gene match: 6. The CDR3 is 15 amino acids. For the CDR3, the DNA is TGTGCCAGCAGTTCCCCGGACAGGGGGCTGTACGAGCAGTACTTC. Translating gives CASSSPDRGLYEQYF.

Only a few counts were recorded for this clonotype. This chain uses TRBV20-1 with TRBJ2-2; possibly TRBD1 or TRBD2 for D (5 bases each). V lost 1 base, J lost 2 bases, and 20 bases lay in between. CDR1 is DFQATT, CDR2 SNEGSKA, per germline (reference sequence). The CDR3 has 18 residues. CDR3 DNA sequence: TGCAGTGCTAGAGGAGCGTTTTCTGAGGGGTTAAACACCGGGGAGCTGTTTTTT. It encodes CSARGAFSEGLNTGELFF.

In its sample, this clonotype was seen many times. The V call is TRBV5-1, the J call TRBJ2-7; weak D call: TRBD1 (5 bases). Trimming left V 4 bases short and J 5 bases short, with 19 bases between. Germline CDR1 and CDR2: SGHRS and YFSETQ. The CDR3 has 15 residues. The CDR3: CASSKDREALHEQYF. The CDR3 nucleotides are TGCGCCAGCAGCAAAGACAGAGAAGCCCTACACGAGCAGTACTTC.

V gene TRBV6-1 combines with J gene TRBJ2-1; 7 nucleotides align to TRBD1. V lost 3 bases and J lost 4; bases outside the gene matches: 3. The CDR3 spans 14 residues. CDR1 MNHNS and CDR2 SASEGT come from the germline V gene. The CDR3 protein is CASSDGDSYNEQFF. CDR3 in DNA: TGTGCCAGCAGTGACGGGGACAGTTACAATGAGCAGTTCTTC.

A remark on this clonotype: A much bigger clone sits one base away, suggesting this may be a read error. This sequence joins TRBV5-1 and TRBJ1-4; no definite D call. The length of the CDR3 is 17 residues. Trimming took off 6 bases at V and 0 bases at J, with 18 bases between the two ends. The germline gives CDR1 SGHRS, CDR2 YFSETQ. CDR3 amino acids: CASIFNPPVSTNEKLFF. CDR3 DNA: TGCGCCAGCATCTTTAACCCGCCGGTCTCAACTAATGAAAAACTGTTTTTT.